The entry below gives a single T cell receptor beta chain sequence along with its context. Its cognate antigen has yet to be identified. Per-nucleotide qualities are absent, and no much larger clonotype sits a single base away. These data are taken from a study of tissue T cells after allogeneic stem cell transplantation (dated by TCRdb to between 2021 and 2024). In the study overall: For tissues with multiple samples, a pathologist reviewed H&E sections and gave sequencing priority to samples with histologically apparent lymphocytes. The human part of the study was a prospective observational study with no blinding and no randomization. TCR beta repertoires were profiled across many tissues obtained from research autopsies of patients with and without GVHD, as well as in mouse models of GVHD.

Study-level results and caveats: The study did not determine which tissue TCRs were alloreactive or antigen-specific, and some clones might have been persisting host cells. Few T cell clones were found to be shared across patients, but shared repertoire signatures across patients were revealed in a tissue-specific fashion by motif-based clustering. The patient cohort was small and clinically heterogeneous, and sampling depth was acknowledged as a limitation. No blood samples were available from the non-GVHD comparator patients. Within patients, how anatomically similar the tissues were was a key factor in shaping TCR repertoire composition, regardless of disease or transplant status. In both patients and mice, T cells from blood and spleen covered only a limited part of the TCR repertoire found in tissues.

The library came from the immunoSEQ multiplex PCR assay. TCRbeta CDR3 sequencing was done by Adaptive Biotechnologies at survey depth, reporting CDR3 sequences, V/J genes, productive frequency and template counts. Amplification of TCR beta CDR3 regions was performed from genomic DNA rather than from RNA. The study's own analysis went as follows. Pairwise repertoire overlap between tissues was quantified with Jensen-Shannon divergence, where 1 means complete divergence and 0 identical. Tissues were clustered by single-linkage agglomerative hierarchical clustering of pairwise JSD values, and the clustering results were displayed as dendrograms. All patient samples were analyzed with GLIPH2 using simulation_depth 1000, kmer_min_depth 3 and cdr3_length_cutoff 8, and only groups containing more than two unique CDR3s were kept. A standardized tissue-overlap score was calculated by extrapolating Jaccard GLIPH-group overlap across patients to a standard repertoire size of 1000 clones. Associations of diversity with clinical or experimental variables used linear mixed-effect models with tissue fixed effects and individual random effects. TCRdb retrieved this table from immuneACCESS and kept in-frame rearrangements only. Not all clones are present; in checked studies, unresolved V genes account for under half, and no reason is known for the remainder. D and trimming come from the DNA, and the V and J calls and clone size come from that table. Here the sample has roughly 6,000 clones; roughly 61% occur a single time. The ten largest clones represent 13% to 15% of the sample.

This sample's time point label indicates: human tissue collected at research (rapid) autopsy. For comparison, three non-HCT patients with other cancers were selected retrospectively, each having at least five GI tract samples and no known GI disease at death. Autopsy tissues included GI sites from esophagus to rectum, liver, skin and lymphoid organs including spleen, after a median post-mortem interval of around 9.8 hours. Autopsy specimens were bisected, with one portion flash-frozen in liquid nitrogen and the remainder formalin-fixed, and GI outer muscle layers were removed. Genomic DNA was extracted from frozen tissues using the Mag-Bind Blood & Tissue DNA HDQ 96 Kit on a Chemagic 360 or the DNeasy Blood & Tissue Kit. Because of concern about red blood cell contamination, the extracted DNA went through further purification with the Genomic DNA Clean & Concentrator-25 kit. V is cut by 8 bases and J by 5 bases, and the space between the germline ends is 15 bases. The CDR3 holds 13 amino acids from the cysteine to the phenylalanine. Only CDR3 DNA remains: 39 bases, in frame from the first base. CDR1 and CDR2 are read off the germline V gene as SNHLY and FYNNEI.

The receptor comes from a woman between 18 and 50 years old with breast cancer. The rearrangement combines TRBV2 with TRBJ1-1, with no D gene named confidently. Sample: duodenum tissue, taken at autopsy. The CDR3 reads CASGLEKTTEAFF. At the DNA level, the sequence is TGTGCCAGCGGGCTGGAGAAGACGACTGAAGCTTTCTTT.